The 21 T cell receptor beta chains given below trace back to one sample, sequenced in a study of cytomegalovirus exposure and HLA in healthy donors (dated by TCRdb to 2015 to 2018). Library preparation was by the immunoSEQ multiplex PCR assay. For the multiplex PCR, a mixture combining 60 forward primers for TCR Vbeta segments and 13 reverse primers for TCR Jbeta segments was used. The clones in this table, taken by TCRdb from immuneACCESS, are in-frame only. Not every clone is retained; where verified, under half of the shortfall comes from an unresolved V gene, and the cause of the rest is unknown. The table for this sample lists about 200,000 clones; roughly 73% of them were counted only once. Roughly 2.1% of the sample comes from the top ten. Sequences were obtained from PBMCs. The receptors derive from a woman in her 30s in good health and CMV-seropositive.

This clone was counted between two and nine times. This chain uses TRBV6-1 with TRBJ2-3, with TRBD2 matching 11 bases. The trim removed 4 bases at V and 3 bases at J, leaving 6 bases unmatched. Germline-derived CDR1 and CDR2 are MNHNS and SASEGT. This CDR3 is built from 16 residues. The CDR3 DNA reads TGTGCCAGCAGTGTCCTAGCGGGAGGCGGGACAGATACGCAGTATTTT. Its protein is CASSVLAGGGTDTQYF.

The J gene is TRBJ1-5, the V gene TRBV27; 10 nucleotides match TRBD1. Losses at the gene ends were 3 bases for V and 7 bases for J; bases not matched to a gene: 3. Germline CDR1 MNHEY, CDR2 SMNVEV (reference sequence). The CDR3 is 14 amino acids. The DNA of the CDR3 is TGTGCCAGCAGTTTGACAGGGGGCTGGCAGCCCCAGCATTTT. It translates to CASSLTGGWQPQHF.

This chain connects TRBV29-1 to TRBJ1-1, with TRBD1 matching over 7 bases. The CDR3 has 13 amino acids. The V segment lost 5 bases and the J segment 1 base; nucleotides outside the gene matches: 4. Germline V lookup: CDR1 SQVTM, CDR2 ANQGSEA. The CDR3 region has the DNA TGCAGCGTTCGACAGGGCGCGAACACTGAAGCTTTCTTT. Amino acid sequence: CSVRQGANTEAFF.

The gene calls are TRBV19 and TRBJ2-7; D unresolved. The CDR3 is made up of 13 amino acids. V was clipped by 3 bases and J by 4 bases, with 10 bases between them. The germline V gene has CDR1 LNHDA and CDR2 SQIVND (reference sequence). The CDR3 here is CASSIVRNYEQYF. The CDR3 region has the DNA TGTGCCAGTAGTATCGTCAGAAATTACGAGCAGTACTTC.

This chain joins TRBV28 and TRBJ2-1; D ambiguous. The V end was cut by 3 bases, the J end by 0 bases, with 12 bases between. The CDR3 length is 16 residues. In germline, CDR1 is MDHEN, CDR2 SYDVKM. CDR3 DNA: TGTGCCAGCAGTTTTGACTGGCGGAGCTCCTACAATGAGCAGTTCTTC. It is translated as CASSFDWRSSYNEQFF.

The V gene is TRBV6-1, the J gene TRBJ1-1; D unresolved. Trimming pared 4 bases from V and 7 bases from J, leaving 16 bases between. Germline loops: CDR1 MNHNS, CDR2 SASEGT. The CDR3 sequence is 14 residues long. As DNA, the CDR3 is TGTGCCAGCAGTGGGTTAGACTTTAGCGGTGAAGCTTTCTTT. Translated: CASSGLDFSGEAFF.

V and J are TRBV7-6 and TRBJ2-7; D not certain. Trimming left V 6 bases short and J 1 base short, with 10 bases between. The CDR3 totals 13 residues. Germline V gene sequence: CDR1 SGHVS, CDR2 FNYEAQ. The CDR3 protein is CASSSTNSYEQYF. As DNA, the CDR3 is TGTGCCAGCAGTTCTACTAATTCCTACGAGCAGTACTTC.

Concerning this clone itself: At one end, the junction sequence differs from germline, possibly due to a read error. The chain has TRBV7-3 and TRBJ2-1; 11 nucleotides line up with TRBD2. Germline CDR1 reads SGHTA; CDR2 reads FQGTGA. This CDR3 comprises 15 residues. This CDR3 is CASSLTSGSTNEQFF. CDR3 DNA: TGTGCCAGCAGTTTAACTAGCGGGAGTACAAATGAGCAGTTCTTC.

The V and J genes are TRBV19 and TRBJ2-1; TRBD2 matches at 14 bases. CDR1 LNHDA and CDR2 SQIVND come from the germline V gene (reference sequence). V shed 5 bases and J 5 bases; nucleotides not matched to a gene: 8. The CDR3 loop spans 17 amino acids. CDR3: CASSRPGLAGAHNEQFF. CDR3 bases: TGTGCCAGTAGTCGACCGGGACTAGCGGGAGCTCACAATGAGCAGTTCTTC.

Concerning this clone itself: The same CDR3 also results from other DNA sequences found in this sample. The genes are TRBV18 and TRBJ2-7; TRBD1 matches 10 bases. This CDR3 is 14 amino acids long. Germline trimming cut 3 bases from V and 1 base from J; bases unmatched to any gene: 0. CDR1 is KGHSH, CDR2 LQKENI, per germline. In nucleotides, the CDR3 is TGTGCCAGCTCACCGGGACAGGGGTCCTACGAGCAGTACTTC. This sequence encodes CASSPGQGSYEQYF.

The V gene is TRBV6-6, the J gene TRBJ1-2; D not certain. CDR1 is MNHNY, CDR2 SVGAGI, per germline (reference sequence). The CDR3 loop spans 10 amino acids. The V end lost 11 bases, the J end lost 7 bases, and 11 bases lay between the germline ends. CDR3 sequence reads: CASKSGGYTF. For the CDR3, the DNA is TGTGCCTCCAAGTCAGGTGGCTACACCTTC.

The chain uses TRBV18 and TRBJ1-4; perhaps TRBD1 as D (6 bases). V lost 3 bases, J lost 0 bases, and 11 bases lay in between. CDR1 is KGHSH, CDR2 LQKENI, per germline. The CDR3 covers 16 residues. CDR3 sequence (DNA): TGTGCCAGCTCACCCCAAACAGGGACAACTAATGAAAAACTGTTTTTT. It codes for CASSPQTGTTNEKLFF.

CDR3 bases: TGTGCCAGCAGTAGCCCGGGACAGGGTCTCGAAGCTAACTATGGCTACACCTTC. Residues: CASSSPGQGLEANYGYTF. V gene TRBV28 combines with J gene TRBJ1-2, with 9 bases matching TRBD1. With V trimmed by 5 bases and J by 0 bases, 13 bases remained unmatched. The germline gives CDR1 MDHEN, CDR2 SYDVKM. There are 18 residues in the CDR3.

The chain couples TRBV7-3 to TRBJ2-3; D is possibly TRBD2 (6 bases). Germline CDR1 reads SGHTA; CDR2 reads FQGTGA. The V and J ends lost 6 bases and 6 bases respectively, with 13 bases between them. The CDR3 is made up of 13 amino acids. CDR3: CASRKESGDTQYF. The CDR3 DNA reads as TGTGCCAGCAGGAAGGAGAGCGGGGATACGCAGTATTTT.

The V gene is TRBV19, the J gene TRBJ2-7, with 7 nucleotides matching TRBD1. V gave up 5 bases and J gave up 3 bases; unmatched junction bases: 7. Germline V gene data show CDR1 as LNHDA and CDR2 as SQIVND (reference sequence). The CDR3 has 14 amino acids. The CDR3 sequence is CASSHGTAIYEQYF. The CDR3 region has the DNA TGTGCCAGTAGTCACGGGACAGCCATCTACGAGCAGTACTTC.

The chain combines TRBV29-1 with TRBJ1-1, with a weak D call TRBD1 (6 bases). This CDR3 spans 13 amino acids. Looked up from germline, CDR1 is SQVTM and CDR2 is ANQGSEA. Trimming shortened V by 7 bases and J by 7 bases, and 19 bases separated the two germline ends. CDR3 DNA: TGCAGCGGTGCGAACAGGGCGAATTTTGAAGCTTTCTTT. This encodes CSGANRANFEAFF.

This chain uses TRBV6-4 with TRBJ2-1; 9 bases are shared with TRBD2. This CDR3 has 15 amino acids. In germline, CDR1 is MRHNA, CDR2 SNTAGT. Germline trimming cut 4 bases from V and 8 bases from J; bases unmatched to any gene: 9. CDR3 in DNA: TGTGCCAGCAGTGTAGAGAGCGGGGGGTCTTATGAGCAGTTCTTC. Translation: CASSVESGGSYEQFF.

As for this clone: Other DNA variants within this sample encode the same CDR3. The gene calls are TRBV9 and TRBJ1-2, with D uncertain. This CDR3 has 15 amino acids. Trimming took 0 bases from V and 1 from J, leaving 10 bases between them. The germline CDR1 and CDR2 sequences are SGDLS and YYNGEE. The chain's CDR3 is CASSVGTGHNYGYTF. DNA for the CDR3: TGTGCCAGCAGCGTAGGTACCGGTCATAACTATGGCTACACCTTC.

This chain joins TRBV19 and TRBJ2-3; 8 nucleotides align to TRBD1. Germline V gene sequence: CDR1 LNHDA, CDR2 SQIVND (reference sequence). This CDR3 is built from 16 residues. The trim removed 5 bases at V and 3 bases at J, leaving 10 bases unmatched. CDR3 region: CASSSRQGARTDTQYF. CDR3 nucleotide sequence: TGTGCCAGTAGTTCCCGGCAGGGGGCTAGGACAGATACGCAGTATTTT.

The chain employs TRBV7-2 and TRBJ1-1; tentatively, D is TRBD1 (5 bases). The germline V gene encodes CDR1 SGHTA and CDR2 FQGNSA. V was trimmed by 7 bases and J by 1 base, leaving 16 bases between them. The CDR3 sequence is 15 residues long. The CDR3 DNA sequence: TGTGCCAGCACCCCCCCCGGGGGGAAGAACACTGAAGCTTTCTTT. This gives the protein CASTPPGGKNTEAFF.

The CDR3 sequence: CASSLTPNLRQYF. The CDR3 coding sequence is TGTGCCAGCAGTTTAACTCCCAATTTACGCCAGTACTTC. The chain uses TRBV27 and TRBJ2-5; D gene unclear. The CDR3 consists of 13 residues. The germline CDR1 and CDR2 sequences are MNHEY and SMNVEV (reference sequence). The V end lost 2 bases, the J end lost 10 bases, and 14 bases lay between the germline ends.